This T cell receptor beta chain was sequenced in a study of PD-1 blockade in classical Hodgkin lymphoma. Losses at the gene ends were 0 bases for V and 4 bases for J; bases not matched to a gene: 2. CDR1 SGHRS and CDR2 YFSETQ come from the germline V gene. The CDR3 contains 14 residues. Study-wide results and caveats: Relative to healthy donors, newly diagnosed patients reportedly had lower baseline TCR diversity, which was reported as lower still in relapsed/refractory patients. Among the patients, those starting nivolumab under 1 year after ASCT were excluded. Significant TCR diversity gains by C4D1 occurred in CD4+ but not CD8+ cells. There remain no defined causes for the repertoire differences, which possibly reflect disease activity or prior therapy.

Here immunoSEQ multiplex PCR was the method, and the copy in TCRdb shows in-frame clones only, minus some. The table records over 50,000 clones, 70% to 90% of them present only once. Comment on this clone: The antigen is unknown. The identical CDR3 is also encoded by other nucleotide sequences in the sample.

As for time point: cycle 4 day 1 (C4D1), after 5 to 7 weeks of nivolumab. Every patient experienced relapse after autologous stem cell transplantation, and brentuximab vedotin exposure varied. The sequenced sample was peripheral blood mononuclear cells (PBMCs), obtained before the fourth cycle of nivolumab. The receptor comes from a human donor with classical Hodgkin lymphoma. This rearrangement joins TRBV5-1 to TRBJ2-3; 7 bases line up with TRBD2. The CDR3 loop reads CASSLGTSADTQYF. CDR3 in DNA: TGCGCCAGCAGCTTGGGGACTAGTGCAGATACGCAGTATTTT. The entire variable domain, with the rest obtained from reference TRBV5-1 and TRBJ2-3, is as follows: KAGVTQTPRYLIKTRGQQVTLSCSPISGHRSVSWYQQTPGQGLQFLFEYFSETQRNKGNFPGRFSGRQFSNSRSEMNVSTLELGDSALYLCASSLGTSADTQYFGPGTRLTVL.